The next 27 T cell receptor beta chains were all read from a single sample in a study of a mutant IDH1 vaccine in newly diagnosed glioma. The assay was immunoSEQ multiplex PCR, and TCRdb's table has in-frame clones only and misses some. The table records fewer than 100,000 clones, over 85% of them present only once. Indicated time point: baseline, week 1 (first vaccination visit). Treatment reported: pre-vaccination baseline after standard-of-care therapy. This material consisted of PBMCs, taken from a glioma patient treated with radiotherapy, temozolomide or both. The receptors here all came from a woman aged 50 to 60 with glioma.

This chain connects TRBV5-1 to TRBJ2-2; D unresolved. CDR1 SGHRS and CDR2 YFSETQ come from the germline V gene. Trimming left V 5 bases short and J 1 base short, with 6 bases between. CDR3 length equals 13 residues. The chain's CDR3 is CASRSQNTGELFF. DNA for the CDR3: TGCGCCAGCAGAAGCCAGAACACCGGGGAGCTGTTTTTT.

This chain connects TRBV6-5 to TRBJ1-5, with D unresolved. Germline V gene lookup returns CDR1 MNHEY and CDR2 SVGAGI. This CDR3 region has 13 residues. Trimming removed 2 bases at V and 7 bases at J, with 9 bases between. The CDR3 sequence: CASSYDPWQPQHF. DNA for the CDR3: TGTGCCAGCAGTTACGACCCTTGGCAGCCCCAGCATTTT.

The chain links TRBV14 to TRBJ2-1, with 7 nucleotides matching TRBD2. Per the germline V gene, CDR1 is SGHDN and CDR2 is FVKESK. The CDR3 contains 18 residues. Losses at the gene ends were 2 bases for V and 4 bases for J; bases not matched to a gene: 14. CDR3 sequence reads: CASSQRGGWAVEYNEQFF. The CDR3 coding sequence is TGTGCCAGCAGCCAACGGGGAGGGTGGGCGGTGGAGTACAATGAGCAGTTCTTC.

The chain couples TRBV16 to TRBJ2-3; D remains ambiguous. Germline loops: CDR1 KGHSY, CDR2 FQNENV. The length of the CDR3 is 14 residues. The V and J ends lost 0 bases and 4 bases respectively, with 8 bases between them. CDR3 region: CASSQSVSADTQYF. DNA of the CDR3: TGTGCCAGCAGCCAATCGGTATCAGCAGATACGCAGTATTTT.

The chain combines TRBV30 with TRBJ2-5; no firm D call. Looked up from germline, CDR1 is GTSNPN and CDR2 is SVGIG (reference sequence). This CDR3 is 14 amino acids long. Trimming left V 0 bases short and J 4 bases short, with 12 bases between. The CDR3 sequence is CAWSVKLGIETQYF. For the CDR3, the DNA is TGTGCCTGGAGTGTAAAGTTGGGCATAGAGACCCAGTACTTC.

This sequence joins TRBV7-9 and TRBJ2-1; 10 nucleotides match TRBD2. CDR1 and CDR2 (germline): SEHNR, FQNEAQ (reference sequence). The V gene end was trimmed by 1 base and the J gene end by 5 bases; junction bases not matched to a gene: 5. There are 16 residues in the CDR3. The chain's CDR3 is CASSLGRTSGHNEQFF. The CDR3 DNA is TGTGCCAGCAGCTTAGGGAGGACTAGCGGACACAATGAGCAGTTCTTC.

The genes are TRBV6-6 and TRBJ1-6; possible D gene TRBD1, 5 bases. V was clipped by 5 bases and J by 7 bases, with 15 bases between them. The length of the CDR3 is 15 residues. Germline V gives CDR1 MNHNY, CDR2 SVGAGI (reference sequence). The CDR3 loop is CASSQRGGLNSPLHF. The DNA of the CDR3 is TGTGCCAGCAGTCAACGTGGGGGGTTGAATTCACCCCTCCACTTT.

The chain employs TRBV27 and TRBJ2-1, with 8 positions matching TRBD2. Germline V lookup: CDR1 MNHEY, CDR2 SMNVEV (reference sequence). The CDR3 length is 17 residues. V lost 5 bases to trimming and J lost 4 bases; unmatched junction nucleotides: 13. Written as DNA, the CDR3 is TGTGCCAGCAGTACCTCCTCTCTAGCGGGCCCTTACAATGAGCAGTTCTTC. Protein: CASSTSSLAGPYNEQFF.

The V gene is TRBV29-1, the J gene TRBJ1-5, with TRBD1 matching 7 bases. Germline assignment: CDR1 SQVTM and CDR2 ANQGSEA. After removal of 6 bases from V and 4 bases from J, the junction contained 6 bases not matched to a gene. The CDR3 loop spans 13 amino acids. In nucleotides, the CDR3 is TGCAGCGTGCGACAGGGCGGGAATCAGCCCCAGCATTTT. Residues: CSVRQGGNQPQHF.

V and J are TRBV10-3 and TRBJ2-5; TRBD2 is a possible D gene (7 bases). The J call is uncertain, as TRBJ2-7 better fits the DNA end. Looked up from germline, CDR1 is ENHRY and CDR2 is SYGVKD. The CDR3 length is 16 residues. The CDR3 loop reads CATSSAGDYGSYEQYF. The CDR3 region has the DNA TGTGCCACCTCTTCTGCAGGGGACTACGGATCCTACGAGCAGTACTTC.

This chain joins TRBV7-8 and TRBJ2-5; D gene unclear. TRBJ2-7 matches the DNA end more closely, so the J call is doubtful. The CDR3 is 15 residues long. Germline V gives CDR1 SGHVS, CDR2 FQNEAQ. In DNA, the CDR3 is TGTGCCAGCAGCTTAGCACGGCGGACCTCCTACGAGCAGTACTTC. This encodes CASSLARRTSYEQYF.

This clone was picked up a small number of times. J is TRBJ1-1 and V is TRBV20-1, with TRBD1 identical over 7 bases. This CDR3 is 11 amino acids long. J was trimmed by 11 bases and V by 6 bases; bases with no gene match: 9. The germline V gene encodes CDR1 DFQATT and CDR2 SNEGSKA (reference sequence). CDR3 region: CSARDRAGAFF. The CDR3 DNA reads as TGCAGTGCGCGTGACAGGGCCGGCGCTTTCTTT.

V gene TRBV5-1 combines with J gene TRBJ2-1; 7 bases map to TRBD2. The CDR3 loop spans 13 amino acids. CDR1 is SGHRS and CDR2 is YFSETQ in the germline V gene. Trimming at V came to 4 bases and at J to 7 bases, leaving 5 bases not matched to a gene. CDR3 region: CASSRAAGNEQFF. The CDR3 bases are TGCGCCAGCAGCCGTGCAGCGGGGAATGAGCAGTTCTTC.

For the CDR3, the DNA is TGTGCCAGCGCGGGACAGGGAGATGTCAAAAACATTCAGTACTTC. It is translated as CASAGQGDVKNIQYF. The rearrangement joins TRBV19 to TRBJ2-4, with 9 nucleotides matching TRBD1. The germline CDR1 and CDR2 sequences are LNHDA and SQIVND (reference sequence). The J segment lost 3 bases and the V segment lost 9 bases, leaving 9 bases of the junction unmatched. CDR3 length: 15 residues. The variable domain in full, with the rest retrieved from reference TRBV19 and TRBJ2-4, is DGGITQSPKYLFRKEGQNVTLSCEQNLNHDAMYWYRQDPGQGLRLIYYSQIVNDFQKGDIAEGYSVSREKKESFPLTVTSAQKNPTAFYLCASAGQGDVKNIQYFGAGTRLSVL.

The rearrangement links TRBV5-1 to TRBJ1-4; TRBD1 agrees at 7 bases. V shed 2 bases, J shed 8 bases, and the junction held 6 bases outside the gene matches. Germline loops: CDR1 SGHRS, CDR2 YFSETQ. The CDR3 spans 14 residues. The CDR3 DNA follows: TGCGCCAGCAGCTTCGCACAGGGGAGAGAAAAACTGTTTTTT. It encodes CASSFAQGREKLFF.

V and J are TRBV9 and TRBJ2-7, with 10 positions matching TRBD2. J was trimmed by 6 bases and V by 1 base; bases with no gene match: 7. CDR1 and CDR2 (germline): SGDLS, YYNGEE. The CDR3 length is 15 residues. CDR3 in amino acids: CASSVSGGVLAEQYF. DNA for the CDR3: TGTGCCAGCAGCGTAAGCGGGGGGGTTCTCGCCGAGCAGTACTTC.

The chain's CDR3 is CASTAPVQADTQYF. CDR3 nucleotide sequence: TGTGCCAGCACTGCCCCCGTACAGGCAGATACGCAGTATTTT. The chain couples TRBV7-8 to TRBJ2-3; tentatively, D is TRBD1 (5 bases). V was trimmed by 7 bases and J by 4 bases, leaving 15 bases between them. Germline CDR1 and CDR2: SGHVS and FQNEAQ. This CDR3 comprises 14 residues. Looking up the rest from reference TRBV7-8 and TRBJ2-3 gives the full variable domain: GAGVSQSPRYKVAKRGQDVALRCDPISGHVSLFWYQQALGQGPEFLTYFQNEAQLDKSGLPSDRFFAERPEGSVSTLKIQRTQQEDSAVYLCASTAPVQADTQYFGPGTRLTVL.

The genes are TRBV4-2 and TRBJ1-1; 8 nucleotides line up with TRBD1. The CDR3 has 15 amino acids. V lost 3 bases to trimming and J lost 4 bases; unmatched junction nucleotides: 7. Germline values: CDR1 LGHNA, CDR2 YNFKEQ. Here the CDR3 DNA reads TGTGCCAGCAGCCAGGCTACAGGGGGGATCACTGAAGCTTTCTTT. Protein product: CASSQATGGITEAFF.

The chain has TRBV5-4 and TRBJ2-6; 8 bases align to TRBD2. Germline V gives CDR1 SGHNT, CDR2 YYREEE (reference sequence). The V and J ends lost 1 base and 1 base, in that order; junction bases with no gene match: 4. The length of the CDR3 is 17 residues. Here the CDR3 DNA reads TGTGCCAGCAGCTTGCGAGCGGGGGTTTCTGGGGCCAACGTCCTGACTTTC. Translating gives CASSLRAGVSGANVLTF.

The genes are TRBV2 and TRBJ2-6; tentatively, D is TRBD2 (6 bases). CDR1 SNHLY and CDR2 FYNNEI come from the germline V gene. The length of the CDR3 is 14 residues. Trimming shortened V by 8 bases and J by 4 bases, and 12 bases separated the two germline ends. CDR3 in DNA: TGTGCCAGCGGAGGAGGGAGCGGGGCCAACGTCCTGACTTTC. This gives the protein CASGGGSGANVLTF.

This chain connects TRBV27 to TRBJ2-7; D is unresolved. Germline-derived CDR1 and CDR2 are MNHEY and SMNVEV (reference sequence). V dropped 5 bases and J dropped 0 bases, with 2 bases sitting between them. The length of the CDR3 is 11 residues. The CDR3 spells CASSVSYEQYF. The DNA for the CDR3 is TGTGCCAGCAGTGTCTCCTACGAGCAGTACTTC.

The chain couples TRBV19 to TRBJ1-5; D is ambiguous. Germline CDR1 LNHDA, CDR2 SQIVND (reference sequence). The V and J ends lost 1 base and 6 bases respectively, with 13 bases between them. This CDR3 spans 15 amino acids. CDR3 sequence reads: CASSIGGRSGQPQHF. The CDR3 DNA is TGTGCCAGTAGTATAGGAGGAAGGTCAGGTCAGCCCCAGCATTTT.

The chain combines TRBV28 with TRBJ1-5; tentatively, D is TRBD1 (5 bases). Germline V gene data show CDR1 as MDHEN and CDR2 as SYDVKM. CDR3 length: 14 residues. V shed 6 bases and J shed 3 bases, with 12 bases lying between them. DNA for the CDR3: TGTGCCAGCAGACGGGGCGCCGTCAATCAGCCCCAGCATTTT. Protein: CASRRGAVNQPQHF.

The rearrangement uses TRBV5-1 and TRBJ2-2, with TRBD2 identical over 9 bases. V gave up 0 bases and J gave up 4 bases; unmatched junction bases: 7. The CDR3 covers 17 residues. CDR1 and CDR2 (germline): SGHRS, YFSETQ. CDR3 sequence (DNA): TGCGCCAGCAGCTTGGCTGCTGGCGGGAGGGCCACCGGGGAGCTGTTTTTT. Translating it yields CASSLAAGGRATGELFF.

The V gene is TRBV18, the J gene TRBJ2-3; no clear D gene. This CDR3 has 15 residues. V lost 0 bases, J lost 0 bases, and 7 bases lay in between. Germline V gives CDR1 KGHSH, CDR2 LQKENI. The CDR3 sequence is CASSPPSVSTDTQYF. In nucleotides, the CDR3 is TGTGCCAGCTCACCACCCAGCGTAAGCACAGATACGCAGTATTTT.

V gene TRBV19 combines with J gene TRBJ1-1; 9 nucleotides align to TRBD1. V gave up 2 bases and J gave up 2 bases; unmatched junction bases: 6. This CDR3 has 16 residues. The V gene's germline CDR1 is LNHDA and CDR2 SQIVND (reference sequence). CDR3 in amino acids: CASSIYTGGTNTEAFF. CDR3 sequence (DNA): TGTGCCAGTAGTATATACACAGGGGGCACTAACACTGAAGCTTTCTTT.

The gene calls are TRBV7-9 and TRBJ1-4, with 8 bases lining up with TRBD1. Germline V gene sequence: CDR1 SEHNR, CDR2 FQNEAQ (reference sequence). CDR3 length: 17 residues. The V gene end was trimmed by 5 bases and the J gene end by 1 base; junction bases not matched to a gene: 9. As DNA, the CDR3 is TGTGCCAGCAGCACTAAACAGGGGGGAAGAACTAATGAAAAACTGTTTTTT. Its protein is CASSTKQGGRTNEKLFF. Based on the CDR3 plus reference TRBV7-9 and TRBJ1-4, the full variable domain is DTGVSQNPRHKITKRGQNVTFRCDPISEHNRLYWYRQTLGQGPEFLTYFQNEAQLEKSRLLSDRFSAERPKGSFSTLEIQRTEQGDSAMYLCASSTKQGGRTNEKLFFGSGTQLSVL.